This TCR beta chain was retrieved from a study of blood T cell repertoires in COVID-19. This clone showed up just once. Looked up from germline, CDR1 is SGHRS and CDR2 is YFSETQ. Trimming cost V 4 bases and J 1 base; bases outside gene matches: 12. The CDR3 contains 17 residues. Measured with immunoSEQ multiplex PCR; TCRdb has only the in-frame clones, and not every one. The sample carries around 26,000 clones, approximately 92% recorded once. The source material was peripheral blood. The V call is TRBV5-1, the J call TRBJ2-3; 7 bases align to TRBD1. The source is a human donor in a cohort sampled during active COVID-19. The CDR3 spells CASSRDSWSGGTDTQYF. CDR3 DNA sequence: TGCGCCAGCAGCCGGGACAGTTGGTCAGGGGGCACAGATACGCAGTATTTT.